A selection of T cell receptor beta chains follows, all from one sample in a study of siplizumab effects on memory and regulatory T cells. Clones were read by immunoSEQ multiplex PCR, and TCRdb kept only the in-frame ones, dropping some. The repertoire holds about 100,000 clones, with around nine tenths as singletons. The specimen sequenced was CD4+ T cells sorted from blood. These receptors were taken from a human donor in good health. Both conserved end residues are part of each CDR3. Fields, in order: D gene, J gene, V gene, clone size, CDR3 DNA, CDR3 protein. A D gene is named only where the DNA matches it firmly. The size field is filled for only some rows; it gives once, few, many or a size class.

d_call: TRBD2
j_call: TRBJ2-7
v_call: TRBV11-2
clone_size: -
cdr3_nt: TGTGCCAGCAGCCCGCTGGGGTCAAGCGGGGCTTCCTACGAGCAGTACTTC
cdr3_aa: CASSPLGSSGASYEQYF

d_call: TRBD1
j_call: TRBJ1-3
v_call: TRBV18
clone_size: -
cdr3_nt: TGTGCCAGCTCACGCTTTGGACAGGACTCTGGAAACACCATATATTTT
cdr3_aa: CASSRFGQDSGNTIYF

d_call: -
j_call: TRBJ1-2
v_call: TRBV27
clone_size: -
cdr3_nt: TGTGCCAGCAGTCCACTCAACCTCAGGGGAAACTATGGCTACACCTTC
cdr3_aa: CASSPLNLRGNYGYTF

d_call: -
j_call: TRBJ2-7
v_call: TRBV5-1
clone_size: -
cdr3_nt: TGCGCCAGCAGCTTTGGCGGTCAGCGGATTGCCTACGAGCAGTACTTC
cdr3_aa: CASSFGGQRIAYEQYF

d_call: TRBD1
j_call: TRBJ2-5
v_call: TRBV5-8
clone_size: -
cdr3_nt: TGTGCCAGCAGCCTACAGGGGGCTGGAATGGGGACCCAGTACTTC
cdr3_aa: CASSLQGAGMGTQYF

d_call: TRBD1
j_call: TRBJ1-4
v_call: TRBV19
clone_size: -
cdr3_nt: TGTGCCAGTAGGAAACAGGGGAGTGAAAAACTGTTTTTT
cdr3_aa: CASRKQGSEKLFF

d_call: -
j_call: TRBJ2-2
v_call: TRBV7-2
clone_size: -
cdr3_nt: TGTGCCAGCAGCTTACAGCCTAGCCCCGCCGGGGAGCTGTTTTTT
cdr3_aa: CASSLQPSPAGELFF

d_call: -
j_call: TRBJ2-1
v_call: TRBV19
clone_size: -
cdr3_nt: TGTGCCAGTAGTATGGGGGGTGAGCAGTTCTTC
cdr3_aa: CASSMGGEQFF

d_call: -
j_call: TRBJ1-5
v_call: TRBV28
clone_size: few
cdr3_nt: TGTGCCAGCAGTTCCCCAGGGCTAAATCAGCCCCAGCATTTT
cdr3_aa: CASSSPGLNQPQHF

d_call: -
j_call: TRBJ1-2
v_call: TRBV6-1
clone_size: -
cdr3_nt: TGTGCCAGCAGCCCGCAGGACTATGGCTACACCTTC
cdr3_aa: CASSPQDYGYTF

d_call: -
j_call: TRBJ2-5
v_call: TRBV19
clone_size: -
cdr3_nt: TGTGCCAGTAGTATAACCCTCGCGGCCTTGGGGCGCCAAGAGACCCAGTACTTC
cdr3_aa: CASSITLAALGRQETQYF

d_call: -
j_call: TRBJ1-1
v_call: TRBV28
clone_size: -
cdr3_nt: TGTGCCAGCAGTTTAAAGGCAGCCCGTATGTCCTTT
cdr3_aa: CASSLKAARMSF

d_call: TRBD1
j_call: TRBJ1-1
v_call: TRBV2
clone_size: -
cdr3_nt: TGTGCCAGCAGCCCCGACAGGGAGGGTGAAGCTTTCTTT
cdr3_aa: CASSPDREGEAFF

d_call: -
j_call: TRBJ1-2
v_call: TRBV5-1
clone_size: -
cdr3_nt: TGCGCCAGCAGCTTGGATTGGAAATCAAACTATGGCTACACCTTC
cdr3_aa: CASSLDWKSNYGYTF

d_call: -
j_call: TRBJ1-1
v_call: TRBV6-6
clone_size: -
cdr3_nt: TGTGCCAGCACTCAACCCGGGGGGCGGAACACTGAAGCTTTCTTT
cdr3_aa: CASTQPGGRNTEAFF

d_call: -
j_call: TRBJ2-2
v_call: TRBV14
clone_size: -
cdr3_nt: TGTGCCAGCAGCCAAGGAACCCGAACGGGGGAGCTGTTTTTT
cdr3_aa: CASSQGTRTGELFF

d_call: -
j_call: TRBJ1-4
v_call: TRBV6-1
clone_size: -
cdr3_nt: TGTGCCAGCAGGGAGACAGTTCCTAATGAAAAACTGTTTTTT
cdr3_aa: CASRETVPNEKLFF

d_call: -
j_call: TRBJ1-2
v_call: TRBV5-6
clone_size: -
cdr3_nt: TGTGCCAGCAGTTTCGACAGGAAGGATGGCTACACCTTC
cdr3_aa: CASSFDRKDGYTF

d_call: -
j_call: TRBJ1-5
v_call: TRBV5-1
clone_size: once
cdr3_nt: TGCGCCAGCAGCTTTGGACCCGATCAGCCCCAGCATTTT
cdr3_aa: CASSFGPDQPQHF

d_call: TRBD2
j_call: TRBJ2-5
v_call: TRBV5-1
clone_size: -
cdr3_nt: TGCGCCAGCAAACGGGACTACGGAGAGACCCAGTACTTC
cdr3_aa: CASKRDYGETQYF

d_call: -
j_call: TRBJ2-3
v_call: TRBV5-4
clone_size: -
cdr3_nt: TGTGCCAGCAGCTTTCAACAGATCACAGATACGCAGTATTTT
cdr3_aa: CASSFQQITDTQYF

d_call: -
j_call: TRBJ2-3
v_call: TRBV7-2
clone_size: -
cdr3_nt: TGTGCCAGCAGCCTGGATATTACGCAGTATTTT
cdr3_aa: CASSLDITQYF

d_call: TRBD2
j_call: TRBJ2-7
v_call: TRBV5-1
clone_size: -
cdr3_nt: TGCGCCAGCAGCTCCACTAGCGGGAGCCACGAGCAGTACTTC
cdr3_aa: CASSSTSGSHEQYF

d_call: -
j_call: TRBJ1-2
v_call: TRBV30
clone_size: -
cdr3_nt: TGTGCCTGGAGTGTACGGGCAGGGGCAGGCTACACCTTC
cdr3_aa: CAWSVRAGAGYTF

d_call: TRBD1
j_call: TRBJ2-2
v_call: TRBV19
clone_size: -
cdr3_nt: TGTGCCAGTAGTGCGGCACAGGGGGCCGGCGGGGAGCTGTTTTTT
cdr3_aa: CASSAAQGAGGELFF

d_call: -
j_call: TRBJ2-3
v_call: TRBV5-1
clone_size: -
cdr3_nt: TGCGCCAGTCGGAGCTCGGGACATGCCACAGATACGCAGTATTTT
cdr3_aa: CASRSSGHATDTQYF

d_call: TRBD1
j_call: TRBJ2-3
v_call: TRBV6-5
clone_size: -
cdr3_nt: TGTGCCAGCACCAAAGAGTGGGGGACAGCAGATACGCAGTATTTT
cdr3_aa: CASTKEWGTADTQYF

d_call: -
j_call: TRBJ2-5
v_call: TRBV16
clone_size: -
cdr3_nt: TGTGCCAGCAGCCACTCGGGAGTTCGTGAGACCCAGTACTTC
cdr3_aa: CASSHSGVRETQYF

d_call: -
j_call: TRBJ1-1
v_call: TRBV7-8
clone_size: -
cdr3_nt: TGTGCCAGCAGCTTAATGCCGAAGGGAGTACGGGTTGAAGCTTTCTTT
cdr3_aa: CASSLMPKGVRVEAFF

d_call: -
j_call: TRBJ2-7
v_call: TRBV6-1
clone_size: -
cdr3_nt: TGTGCCAGCAGTGAAGAGGACTTCACCTACGAGCAGTACTTC
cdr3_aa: CASSEEDFTYEQYF

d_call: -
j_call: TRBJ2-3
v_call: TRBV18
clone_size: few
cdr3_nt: TGTGCCAGCTCACGAGACCGAGGCGGCGATACGCAGTATTTT
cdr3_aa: CASSRDRGGDTQYF

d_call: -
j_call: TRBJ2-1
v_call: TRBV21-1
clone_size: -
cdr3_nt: TGTGCCAGCAGCAAGGGGTGGCTAGCGGGTGACGCGTACAATGAGCAGTTCTTC
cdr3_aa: CASSKGWLAGDAYNEQFF

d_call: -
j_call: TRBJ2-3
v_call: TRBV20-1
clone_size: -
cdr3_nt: TGCAGTCCCCAGCAGGGGGATACGCAGTATTTT
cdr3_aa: CSPQQGDTQYF

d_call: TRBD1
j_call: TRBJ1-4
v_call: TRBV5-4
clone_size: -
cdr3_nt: TGTGCCAGCAGCCTAAGGACAGGGACCGAAAAACTGTTTTTT
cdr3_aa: CASSLRTGTEKLFF

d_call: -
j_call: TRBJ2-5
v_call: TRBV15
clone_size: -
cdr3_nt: TGTGCCACCAGCAGAGAGGGTAGCCCGGGGACCCAGTACTTC
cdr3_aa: CATSREGSPGTQYF

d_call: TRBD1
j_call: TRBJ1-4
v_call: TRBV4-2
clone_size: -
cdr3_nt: TGTGCCAGCAGCCTAGTGAATACGGGACAGGCTAATGAAAAACTGTTTTTT
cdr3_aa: CASSLVNTGQANEKLFF

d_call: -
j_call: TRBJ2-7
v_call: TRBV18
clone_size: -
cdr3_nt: TGTGCCAGCTCACCGAAACCTATAGGGAGCGCCATCTACGAGCAGTACTTC
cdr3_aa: CASSPKPIGSAIYEQYF

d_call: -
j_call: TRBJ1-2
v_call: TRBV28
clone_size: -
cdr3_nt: TGTGCCAGCCAGCCCGATCGAGGGGGTCCCATCTCTAACTATGGCTACACCTTC
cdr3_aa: CASQPDRGGPISNYGYTF

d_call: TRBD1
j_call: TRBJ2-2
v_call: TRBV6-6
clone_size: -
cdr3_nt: TGTGCCAGCAGTCACGGACAGGGGTATTCCGGGGAGCTGTTTTTT
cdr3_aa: CASSHGQGYSGELFF

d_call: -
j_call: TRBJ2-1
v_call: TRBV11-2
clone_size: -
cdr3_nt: TGTGCCAGCAGCCGGGTTGGGGGGGCCCTAAATGAGCAGTTCTTC
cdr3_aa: CASSRVGGALNEQFF

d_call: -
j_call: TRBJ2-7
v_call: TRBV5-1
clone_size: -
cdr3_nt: TGCGCCAGCAGCTTTCGGGATCCCCCCTACGAGCAGTACTTC
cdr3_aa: CASSFRDPPYEQYF

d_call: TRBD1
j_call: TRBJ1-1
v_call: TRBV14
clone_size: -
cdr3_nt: TGTGCCAGCAGCCCATTAGGGTGGTCCGGGACAGGATTGGCTTTCTTT
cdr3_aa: CASSPLGWSGTGLAFF